The next 18 T cell receptor beta chains were all read from a single sample in a study of blood T cell repertoires in COVID-19. The method was immunoSEQ multiplex PCR; TCRdb's version includes in-frame clones alone and lacks a portion of them. The profile shows over 300,000 clones, 90% of them singletons. Material for sequencing was peripheral blood. The source is a man younger than 35 with active or convalescent COVID-19.

The chain couples TRBV15 to TRBJ2-7, with 9 bases identical to TRBD1. The CDR3 consists of 14 residues. V was pared by 4 bases and J by 3 bases, with 4 bases of the junction left unmatched. Germline V gives CDR1 LNHNV, CDR2 YYDKDF (reference sequence). The CDR3 DNA reads TGTGCCACCAGCACACCGGGACAGGGCTACGAGCAGTACTTC. It yields the protein CATSTPGQGYEQYF.

The chain combines TRBV4-3 with TRBJ2-3; 13 nucleotides line up with TRBD2. Germline V gene data show CDR1 as LGHNA and CDR2 as YSLEER. This CDR3 has 16 residues. With 0 bases clipped from V and 7 bases from J, the junction kept 4 bases outside the gene matches. This CDR3 is CASSQELAGGSHTQYF. The CDR3 nucleotides are TGCGCCAGCAGCCAAGAACTAGCGGGGGGGTCCCATACGCAGTATTTT.

The gene calls are TRBV12-5 and TRBJ2-1, with D maybe TRBD1 (5 bases). This CDR3 comprises 15 residues. V shed 2 bases and J shed 7 bases, with 15 bases lying between them. Germline values: CDR1 LGHNT, CDR2 FRNRAP. For the CDR3, the DNA is TGTGCTAGTGGTTTGATCGCAGGGCATGTAAATGAGCAGTTCTTC. Translating it yields CASGLIAGHVNEQFF.

V gene TRBV5-6 combines with J gene TRBJ2-1; 8 positions match TRBD1. This CDR3 spans 16 amino acids. Trimming cost V 4 bases and J 3 bases; bases outside gene matches: 9. Germline values: CDR1 SGHDT, CDR2 YYEEEE. CDR3 sequence (DNA): TGTGCCAGCAGCCCGCGGACAGGGAGTCGCTACAATGAGCAGTTCTTC. This sequence encodes CASSPRTGSRYNEQFF.

J is TRBJ2-1 and V is TRBV10-3, with 12 bases identical to TRBD2. The CDR3 contains 17 residues. CDR1 and CDR2 from the germline V gene are ENHRY and SYGVKD. Trimming took 0 bases from V and 4 from J; bases not matched to a gene: 4. The CDR3 coding sequence is TGTGCCATCAGTGAGTCCTTACTAGCGGGGGGTTACAATGAGCAGTTCTTC. It specifies CAISESLLAGGYNEQFF.

A single count supports this clone. The chain is built from TRBV30 and TRBJ2-5; D might be TRBD2 (6 bases). The V and J ends lost 5 bases and 5 bases respectively, with 12 bases between them. The CDR3 is made up of 12 amino acids. Germline-derived CDR1 and CDR2 are GTSNPN and SVGIG (reference sequence). The CDR3 DNA sequence: TGTGCCTGGGGTGGAGGGCGTGAGACCCAGTACTTC. This translates into CAWGGGRETQYF.

The chain joins TRBV28 to TRBJ2-7, with TRBD1 identical over 7 bases. J lost 0 bases, V lost 6 bases, and 8 bases had no gene match. This CDR3 region has 15 residues. Looked up from germline, CDR1 is MDHEN and CDR2 is SYDVKM. The CDR3 DNA reads as TGTGCCAGCAGCCGGTGGGGACAGAGCTCCTACGAGCAGTACTTC. Amino acid sequence: CASSRWGQSSYEQYF.

The count of this clone is one. This sequence joins TRBV29-1 and TRBJ2-3, with a weak D call TRBD2 (5 bases). CDR3 length: 15 amino acids. Trimming cost V 2 bases and J 5 bases, with 17 bases left between them. CDR1 SQVTM and CDR2 ANQGSEA come from the germline V gene. CDR3 amino acids: CSVEPGIDWEDTQYF. CDR3 nucleotides: TGCAGCGTTGAACCCGGGATCGATTGGGAAGATACGCAGTATTTT.

This sequence joins TRBV2 and TRBJ1-4; tentatively, D is TRBD1 (5 bases). From germline, CDR1 is SNHLY and CDR2 FYNNEI. The CDR3 totals 16 residues. V was shortened by 1 base and J by 4 bases, with 13 bases between the two germline ends. CDR3 sequence (DNA): TGTGCCAGCAGTGAAGGGGCAGGGCGGGGTAATGAAAAACTGTTTTTT. Protein product: CASSEGAGRGNEKLFF.

The rearrangement joins TRBV24-1 to TRBJ2-3; TRBD2 matches 11 bases. This CDR3 has 14 amino acids. Germline V lookup: CDR1 KGHDR, CDR2 SFDVKD. V was clipped by 7 bases and J by 3 bases; unmatched bases: 2. Here the CDR3 reads CATRGLAATDTQYF. The CDR3 region has the DNA TGTGCCACCAGGGGACTAGCGGCAACAGATACGCAGTATTTT.

The genes are TRBV5-5 and TRBJ1-1, with 9 bases that match TRBD1. The CDR3 spans 14 residues. V shed 4 bases and J 6 bases; nucleotides not matched to a gene: 7. Germline loops: CDR1 SGHKS, CDR2 YYEKEE (reference sequence). The CDR3 sequence: CASSLPGTGSEAFF. DNA for the CDR3: TGTGCCAGCAGCCTGCCCGGGACAGGGTCTGAAGCTTTCTTT. The whole variable domain, remainder taken from reference TRBV5-5 and TRBJ1-1, is DAGVTQSPTHLIKTRGQQVTLRCSPISGHKSVSWYQQVLGQGPQFIFQYYEKEERGRGNFPDRFSARQFPNYSSELNVNALLLGDSALYLCASSLPGTGSEAFFGQGTRLTVV.

The chain has TRBV6-5 and TRBJ1-4, with D perhaps TRBD1 (6 bases). Deletions cut 6 bases from V and 8 bases from J, with 16 bases between. The CDR3 runs 14 residues. The germline V gene has CDR1 MNHEY and CDR2 SVGAGI. The CDR3 DNA follows: TGTGCCAGCAGGCCGGGGGGCGCGAAGGAAAAACTGTTTTTT. Protein sequence: CASRPGGAKEKLFF.

V gene TRBV9 combines with J gene TRBJ2-7, with TRBD1 matching 10 bases. The length of the CDR3 is 12 residues. Per germline, CDR1 SGDLS and CDR2 YYNGEE. V lost 3 bases and J lost 6; bases outside the gene matches: 0. In nucleotides, the CDR3 is TGTGCCAGCAGCGGGACAGGGGGCGAGCAGTACTTC. Its protein product is CASSGTGGEQYF. Complete variable domain (other parts from reference TRBV9 and TRBJ2-7): DSGVTQTPKHLITATGQRVTLRCSPRSGDLSVYWYQQSLDQGLQFLIQYYNGEERAKGNILERFSAQQFPDLHSELNLSSLELGDSALYFCASSGTGGEQYFGPGTRLTVT.

The CDR3 nucleotides are TGTGCCAGCAGCAAGACTAGCGCGAGGGATGAGCAGTTCTTC. Amino acids: CASSKTSARDEQFF. The chain links TRBV7-2 to TRBJ2-1; TRBD2 aligns across 8 bases. J was trimmed by 8 bases and V by 5 bases; bases with no gene match: 8. This CDR3 region has 14 residues. The germline V gene encodes CDR1 SGHTA and CDR2 FQGNSA.

The V and J genes are TRBV4-2 and TRBJ2-1, with 8 nucleotides matching TRBD2. Germline CDR1 reads LGHNA; CDR2 reads YNFKEQ. V was pared by 4 bases and J by 8 bases, with 16 bases of the junction left unmatched. This CDR3 is 17 amino acids long. CDR3 residues: CASSPRTAAGGGDEQFF. CDR3 coding DNA: TGTGCCAGCAGCCCCCGAACGGCGGCGGGGGGCGGGGATGAGCAGTTCTTC.

The genes are TRBV6-2 or TRBV6-3 and TRBJ2-7, with 7 bases matching TRBD1. V gave up 4 bases and J gave up 0 bases; unmatched junction bases: 21. The CDR3 extends over 20 amino acids. Germline V gene sequence: CDR1 MNHEY, CDR2 SVGEGT. The DNA of the CDR3 is TGTGCCAGCAGTTTTTTGATATGGGCAGGGGGTTCCTTGGACTCCTACGAGCAGTACTTC. It codes for CASSFLIWAGGSLDSYEQYF.

The chain recombines TRBV5-5 with TRBJ1-3, with D maybe TRBD1 (6 bases). The CDR3 sequence is 16 residues long. Germline CDR1 is SGHKS and CDR2 is YYEKEE (reference sequence). Trimming cost V 5 bases and J 0 bases, with 15 bases left between them. The CDR3 DNA reads TGTGCCAGCAGTCCGACAGGTTTGGGCTCTGGAAACACCATATATTTT. Translating gives CASSPTGLGSGNTIYF. Together with reference TRBV5-5 and TRBJ1-3, the CDR3 gives the full variable domain: DAGVTQSPTHLIKTRGQQVTLRCSPISGHKSVSWYQQVLGQGPQFIFQYYEKEERGRGNFPDRFSARQFPNYSSELNVNALLLGDSALYLCASSPTGLGSGNTIYFGEGSWLTVV.

In DNA, the CDR3 is TGTGCCAGCAGTTTATTGACTAGCGGGAGTTCACATACGCAGTATTTT. It specifies CASSLLTSGSSHTQYF. The chain recombines TRBV6-5 with TRBJ2-3, with TRBD2 matching 12 bases. Germline CDR1 is MNHEY and CDR2 is SVGAGI. The V gene end was trimmed by 4 bases and the J gene end by 7 bases; junction bases not matched to a gene: 9. The length of the CDR3 is 16 residues.